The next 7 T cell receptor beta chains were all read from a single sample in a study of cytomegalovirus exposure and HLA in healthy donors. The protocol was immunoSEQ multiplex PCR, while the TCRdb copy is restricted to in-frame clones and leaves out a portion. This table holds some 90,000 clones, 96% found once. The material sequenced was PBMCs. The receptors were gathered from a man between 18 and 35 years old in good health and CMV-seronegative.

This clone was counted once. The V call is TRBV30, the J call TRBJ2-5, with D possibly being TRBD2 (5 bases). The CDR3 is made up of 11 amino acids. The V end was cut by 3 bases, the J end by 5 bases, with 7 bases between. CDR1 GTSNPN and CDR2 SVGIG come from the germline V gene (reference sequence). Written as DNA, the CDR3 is TGTGCCTGGAGGGGAGCGGAGACCCAGTACTTC. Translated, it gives CAWRGAETQYF.

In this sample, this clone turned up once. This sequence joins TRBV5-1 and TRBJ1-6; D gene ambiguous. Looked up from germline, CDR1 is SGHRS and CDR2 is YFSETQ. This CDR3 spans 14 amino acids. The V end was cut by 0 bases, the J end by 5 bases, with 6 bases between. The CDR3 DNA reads TGCGCCAGCAGCTTGGTGGAGGATAATTCACCCCTCCACTTT. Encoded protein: CASSLVEDNSPLHF. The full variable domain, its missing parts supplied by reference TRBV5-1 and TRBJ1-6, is KAGVTQTPRYLIKTRGQQVTLSCSPISGHRSVSWYQQTPGQGLQFLFEYFSETQRNKGNFPGRFSGRQFSNSRSEMNVSTLELGDSALYLCASSLVEDNSPLHFGNGTRLTVT.

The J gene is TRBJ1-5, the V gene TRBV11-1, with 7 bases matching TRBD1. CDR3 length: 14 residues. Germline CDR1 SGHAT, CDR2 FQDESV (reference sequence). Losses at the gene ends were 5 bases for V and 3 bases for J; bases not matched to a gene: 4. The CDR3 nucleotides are TGTGCCAGCAGCCAGGGGGGCTCCAATCAGCCCCAGCATTTT. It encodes CASSQGGSNQPQHF.

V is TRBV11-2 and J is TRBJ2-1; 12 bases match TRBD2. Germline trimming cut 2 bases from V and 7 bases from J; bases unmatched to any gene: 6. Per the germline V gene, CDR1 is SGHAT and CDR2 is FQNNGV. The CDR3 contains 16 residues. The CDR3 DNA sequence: TGTGCCAGCAGCTTATCGCTGCTAGCGGGAGGGAATGAGCAGTTCTTC. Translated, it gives CASSLSLLAGGNEQFF.

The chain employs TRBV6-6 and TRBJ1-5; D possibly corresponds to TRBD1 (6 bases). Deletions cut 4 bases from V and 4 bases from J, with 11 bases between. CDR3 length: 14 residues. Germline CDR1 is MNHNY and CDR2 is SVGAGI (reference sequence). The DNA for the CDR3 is TGTGCCAGCAGTTCGGGGGGGCTTAATCAGCCCCAGCATTTT. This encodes CASSSGGLNQPQHF.

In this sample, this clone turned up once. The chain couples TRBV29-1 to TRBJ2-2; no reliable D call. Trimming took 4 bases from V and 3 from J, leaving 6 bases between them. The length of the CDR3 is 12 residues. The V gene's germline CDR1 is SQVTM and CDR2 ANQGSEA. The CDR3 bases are TGCAGCGTTGCCCAGTACACCGGGGAGCTGTTTTTT. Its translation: CSVAQYTGELFF.

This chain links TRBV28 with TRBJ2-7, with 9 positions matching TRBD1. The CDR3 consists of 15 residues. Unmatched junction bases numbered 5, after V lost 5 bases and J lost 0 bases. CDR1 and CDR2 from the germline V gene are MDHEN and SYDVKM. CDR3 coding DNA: TGTGCCAGCAGTCCCGGGACAGGGCCCTCCTACGAGCAGTACTTC. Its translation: CASSPGTGPSYEQYF.